This T cell receptor (beta chain) came from a study of regulatory T cells in long-lasting Graves disease. Notes on the study in general: Possibly, accuracy suffered from the small sample size. Patients with persistent disease showed a bias toward TRBV28, TRBJ1-2 and TRBJ2-5.

Sample time point: persistent/refractory GD, antithyroid drugs over 5 years with positive TRAb. RNA isolated from PBMCs was used to make the TCR library. Guidelines of the American Thyroid Association were used to diagnose Graves' disease. As to this clonotype: As yet, its antigen is unknown.

To make TCR beta libraries, researchers used iRepertoire HTBI primers and Arm-PCR of CDR3 regions. TCRdb called the multiplex PCR reads again in MiXCR, with one record for every CDR3 protein. The sample contains fewer than 400,000 distinct CDR3 sequences, about 19% of which appear only once. V lost 0 bases, J lost 6 bases, and 8 bases lay in between. The CDR3 has 14 amino acids. CDR1 and CDR2 from the germline V gene are SGHTA and FQGNSA. The sequences come from peripheral blood mononuclear cells (PBMCs), collected when the disease was refractory, from a patient treated with antithyroid drugs. The V call is TRBV7-2, the J call TRBJ2-2; no firm D call. This sequence was found in a female donor with Graves disease. CDR3 sequence (DNA): TGTGCCAGCAGCTTAGCGGGAAGGGCCGGGGAGCTGTTTTTT. Translation gives CASSLAGRAGELFF. The full variable domain, in which reference TRBV7-2 and TRBJ2-2 provide the parts outside the CDR3, is GAGVSQSPSNKVTEKGKDVELRCDPISGHTALYWYRQSLGQGLEFLIYFQGNSAPDKSGLPSDRFSAERTGGSVSTLTIQRTQQEDSAVYLCASSLAGRAGELFFGEGSRLTVL.